The 16 T cell receptor beta chains below were found in one sample sequenced in a study of T cell changes during pregnancy in multiple sclerosis (dated by TCRdb to the late 2010s). Preparation of the library involved the immunoSEQ multiplex PCR assay. Imported from immuneACCESS, the table was reduced by TCRdb to in-frame sequences with V and J called. These copies leave out some clones; in studies compared against another copy, an unresolved V gene accounts for under half, and the cause of the remainder is not known. The sample table holds roughly 110,000 clones, of which under 95% were seen once. Roughly 1.6% of the sample belongs to the ten largest clones. The sequences come from peripheral blood, collected before pregnancy. These receptors were obtained from a female donor with multiple sclerosis, enrolled in a pregnancy study.

This clone was picked up one time. The CDR3 nucleotides are TGTGCCAGCAGCCGACTCCCAAAGACTAGCGGGGCCACAGATACGCAGTATTTT. Encoded protein: CASSRLPKTSGATDTQYF. This chain connects TRBV6-4 to TRBJ2-3, with 11 bases lining up with TRBD2. Germline V gene sequence: CDR1 MRHNA, CDR2 SNTAGT. J was trimmed by 2 bases and V by 6 bases; bases with no gene match: 13. The CDR3 covers 18 residues.

This rearrangement joins TRBV7-6 to TRBJ1-2; perhaps TRBD1 as D (5 bases). The V gene's germline CDR1 is SGHVS and CDR2 FNYEAQ. This CDR3 is built from 15 residues. Between the trimmed V and J ends, which lost 0 bases and 5 bases, there was a span of 13 bases. Here the CDR3 reads CASSLAAEQAYGYTF. As DNA, the CDR3 is TGTGCCAGCAGCTTAGCGGCAGAACAGGCATATGGCTACACCTTC. The whole variable domain, filled in from reference TRBV7-6 and TRBJ1-2, reads GAGVSQSPRYKVTKRGQDVALRCDPISGHVSLYWYRQALGQGPEFLTYFNYEAQQDKSGLPNDRFSAERPEGSISTLTIQRTEQRDSAMYRCASSLAAEQAYGYTFGSGTRLTVV.

The rearrangement links TRBV9 to TRBJ1-1, with a tentative D call TRBD1 (6 bases). Trimming cost V 3 bases and J 3 bases, with 9 bases left between them. Germline CDR1 SGDLS, CDR2 YYNGEE. This CDR3 has 13 residues. The CDR3 DNA sequence: TGTGCCAGCAGCGCCCAGGGGTACACTGAAGCTTTCTTT. Its translation: CASSAQGYTEAFF.

This sequence joins TRBV28 and TRBJ2-5; D might be TRBD2 (6 bases). This CDR3 is 15 amino acids long. Trimming removed 3 bases at V and 4 bases at J, with 15 bases between. Germline CDR1 is MDHEN and CDR2 is SYDVKM. The CDR3 loop is CASSLEGTLGETQYF. In nucleotides, the CDR3 is TGTGCCAGCAGTTTGGAGGGTACTCTAGGAGAGACCCAGTACTTC.

This chain connects TRBV9 to TRBJ1-3, with D possibly being TRBD1 (5 bases). CDR3 length: 15 residues. Trimming removed 0 bases from V and 0 bases from J, with 7 bases in between. Germline V CDR1 and CDR2: SGDLS, YYNGEE. The CDR3 spells CASSVEGISGNTIYF. The CDR3, as DNA: TGTGCCAGCAGCGTAGAGGGGATCTCTGGAAACACCATATATTTT.

This clone was seen once. The CDR3 here is CASSSGLNTDTQYF. CDR3 sequence (DNA): TGTGCCAGCTCATCGGGACTGAACACAGATACGCAGTATTTT. The V gene is TRBV18, the J gene TRBJ2-3, with D perhaps TRBD2 (6 bases). Per germline, CDR1 KGHSH and CDR2 LQKENI. The CDR3 totals 14 residues. V was shortened by 5 bases and J by 2 bases, with 11 bases between the two germline ends.

CDR3 amino acids: CASSSPGLAGHNEQFF. The CDR3, as DNA: TGTGCCAGCAGCTCTCCGGGGCTAGCGGGCCACAATGAGCAGTTCTTC. This rearrangement joins TRBV7-2 to TRBJ2-1; TRBD2 agrees at 8 bases. Germline V gene sequence: CDR1 SGHTA, CDR2 FQGNSA. This CDR3 region has 16 residues. The V segment lost 4 bases and the J segment 5 bases; nucleotides outside the gene matches: 10.

The chain recombines TRBV6-6 with TRBJ2-7; 8 bases match TRBD2. The CDR3 runs to 13 residues. Germline CDR1 MNHNY, CDR2 SVGAGI (reference sequence). Trimming removed 2 bases from V and 6 bases from J; junction bases left unmatched: 3. Here the CDR3 reads CASSYQTSGEQYF. The DNA of the CDR3 is TGTGCCAGCAGTTACCAAACTAGCGGCGAGCAGTACTTC.

This clone has a single count. This rearrangement joins TRBV27 to TRBJ2-7; 11 bases are shared with TRBD1. The CDR3 has 18 amino acids. With V trimmed by 3 bases and J by 4 bases, 14 bases remained unmatched. CDR1 and CDR2 (germline): MNHEY, SMNVEV (reference sequence). The CDR3 spells CASSLVSGTGGRLYEQYF. In DNA, the CDR3 is TGTGCCAGCAGTTTGGTCTCCGGGACAGGGGGTCGGTTATACGAGCAGTACTTC.

CDR3 region: CASSQGSRLAGPTDTQYF. The DNA for the CDR3 is TGTGCCAGCAGCCAAGGGTCCCGACTAGCGGGGCCCACAGATACGCAGTATTTT. The chain combines TRBV4-2 with TRBJ2-3; 11 nucleotides align to TRBD2. In germline, CDR1 is LGHNA, CDR2 YNFKEQ. V lost 1 base and J lost 2; bases outside the gene matches: 8. This CDR3 has 18 amino acids.

V usage is TRBV2 and J usage is TRBJ2-7; possible D gene TRBD1, 6 bases. Trimming removed 7 bases from V and 5 bases from J, with 12 bases in between. This CDR3 is built from 12 residues. CDR1 is SNHLY and CDR2 is FYNNEI in the germline V gene. CDR3: CASNSDRNEQYF. The CDR3 DNA reads as TGTGCCAGCAACTCAGACAGGAACGAGCAGTACTTC.

CDR3 region: CASSWADRNTEAFF. The CDR3 nucleotides are TGCGCCAGCAGCTGGGCCGACAGGAACACTGAAGCTTTCTTT. J is TRBJ1-1 and V is TRBV5-1; D perhaps matches TRBD1 (5 bases). Trimming removed 3 bases from V and 1 base from J, with 10 bases in between. The CDR3 is made up of 14 amino acids. Germline V gene data show CDR1 as SGHRS and CDR2 as YFSETQ.

The chain joins TRBV2 to TRBJ1-4, with D maybe TRBD1 (6 bases). CDR1 is SNHLY and CDR2 is FYNNEI in the germline V gene. With 6 bases removed from V and 0 bases from J, the gap between germline ends came to 11 bases. The CDR3 runs 15 residues. In nucleotides, the CDR3 is TGTGCCAGCAGAGGGACACCTACAACTAATGAAAAACTGTTTTTT. This sequence encodes CASRGTPTTNEKLFF. The full variable domain, with the rest looked up from reference TRBV2 and TRBJ1-4, is EPEVTQTPSHQVTQMGQEVILRCVPISNHLYFYWYRQILGQKVEFLVSFYNNEISEKSEIFDDQFSVERPDGSNFTLKIRSTKLEDSAMYFCASRGTPTTNEKLFFGSGTQLSVL.

The chain links TRBV6-5 to TRBJ1-4, with TRBD1 as a possible D gene (5 bases). This CDR3 comprises 13 residues. Germline V gene data show CDR1 as MNHEY and CDR2 as SVGAGI. V was trimmed by 6 bases and J by 6 bases, leaving 11 bases between them. The CDR3 nucleotides read TGTGCCAGCAGGACAGTTTCGGATGAAAAACTGTTTTTT. It codes for CASRTVSDEKLFF.

The V call is TRBV11-2, the J call TRBJ1-6, with a weak D call TRBD1 (5 bases). CDR1 and CDR2 (germline): SGHAT, FQNNGV. The CDR3 loop spans 13 amino acids. Trimming pared 0 bases from V and 10 bases from J, leaving 7 bases between. CDR3: CASSLEQGSPLHF. The CDR3 DNA reads as TGTGCCAGCAGCTTAGAGCAGGGCTCACCCCTCCACTTT.

The rearrangement links TRBV18 to TRBJ2-7, with a tentative D call TRBD1 (6 bases). This CDR3 is built from 15 residues. CDR1 is KGHSH and CDR2 is LQKENI in the germline V gene. The V end was cut by 3 bases, the J end by 2 bases, with 14 bases between. Here the CDR3 DNA reads TGTGCCAGCTCACCTACTTCAACAGGGACCTACGAGCAGTACTTC. Protein product: CASSPTSTGTYEQYF.